The text below deals with one T cell receptor beta chain. Germline V gives CDR1 SGHAT, CDR2 FQNNGV. The CDR3 has 15 amino acids. V was shortened by 0 bases and J by 2 bases, with 11 bases between the two germline ends. Libraries were prepared by immunoSEQ multiplex PCR; TCRdb keeps only in-frame clonotypes and omits some of them. The table records approximately 150,000 clones, 88% of them present only once. Roughly 2.1 micrograms of genomic DNA came from cryopreserved PBMCs for TCR beta libraries. This specimen belongs to a study of cytotoxic CD8 clonotypes in ibrutinib-treated CLL. The chain combines TRBV11-2 with TRBJ2-7; TRBD1 might be the D (5 bases). The sequences come from PBMCs, collected at disease progression, from a patient treated with ibrutinib. The clonotype comes from a human donor with chronic lymphocytic leukemia. Here the CDR3 reads CASSLDRQGAYEQYF. The CDR3 nucleotides are TGTGCCAGCAGCTTAGATCGCCAGGGCGCCTACGAGCAGTACTTC.